The sequence of this T cell receptor beta chain was determined in a study of T and B cells in COVID-19 patients. Study-level information: About 90% of the roughly 20 active-infection patients had comorbidities associated with unfavorable COVID-19 outcome. Findings and limits, study-wide: Highly clonal in active COVID-19, TRB repertoires exceeded healthy-donor diversity and richness at recovery.

Each TRB amplification used roughly 240-550 ng of genomic DNA from blood. The V gene's germline CDR1 is DFQATT and CDR2 SNEGSKA (reference sequence). This CDR3 contains 14 residues. Trimming took 7 bases from V and 3 from J, leaving 19 bases between them. BIOMED2 TRB-A/B primer pools were used in multiplex TRB PCR. TCRdb re-analysed the multiplex PCR reads in MiXCR, keeping a single row per CDR3 protein. The sample lists about 3,100 distinct CDR3 sequences; over 20% were seen once. This clonotype was observed a handful of times. No antigen is known for it. The J gene is TRBJ2-7, the V gene TRBV20-1; D could derive from TRBD1 or TRBD2 (5 bases each). The sequence came from a human donor with active COVID-19. Sequenced: blood. The chain's CDR3 is CSGTGQGQLYEQYF. The CDR3 bases are TGCAGTGGGACTGGGCAGGGCCAACTCTACGAGCAGTACTTC.